These 32 T cell receptor beta chains originate from one sample sequenced in a study of T cell responses to AZD1222 COVID-19 vaccine. Sequencing used immunoSEQ multiplex PCR; TCRdb keeps in-frame clones, though not all of them. The table records about 200,000 clones, 90% to 95% of them present only once. The source material was peripheral blood, sampled 28 days after the second AZD1222 dose. The receptor source for this set is an adult who received the AZD1222 COVID-19 vaccine.

The chain couples TRBV18 to TRBJ2-1; 8 bases are shared with TRBD1. The CDR3 extends over 15 amino acids. Germline-derived CDR1 and CDR2 are KGHSH and LQKENI. V shed 3 bases and J 1 base; nucleotides not matched to a gene: 2. The chain's CDR3 is CASSPGQGSYNEQFF. The CDR3 nucleotides are TGTGCCAGCTCACCCGGACAGGGTTCCTACAATGAGCAGTTCTTC.

V gene TRBV7-9 combines with J gene TRBJ1-2, with D hard to call. Trimming took 4 bases from V and 2 from J, leaving 11 bases between them. Looked up from germline, CDR1 is SEHNR and CDR2 is FQNEAQ (reference sequence). The CDR3 runs to 14 residues. The CDR3 sequence is CASSSGGGNYGYTF. The CDR3 bases are TGTGCCAGCAGCTCGGGAGGCGGAAACTATGGCTACACCTTC.

The gene calls are TRBV5-1 and TRBJ2-1; 8 bases align to TRBD2. Germline values: CDR1 SGHRS, CDR2 YFSETQ. Unmatched junction bases numbered 11, after V lost 7 bases and J lost 14 bases. The CDR3 extends over 12 amino acids. The CDR3 bases are TGCGCCAGCTCAGCGGGGGCCCAGCAGGAGTTCTTC. Translated, it gives CASSAGAQQEFF.

The rearrangement uses TRBV9 and TRBJ1-3, with 10 bases identical to TRBD1. Trimming cost V 5 bases and J 3 bases; bases outside gene matches: 5. The CDR3 covers 15 residues. Germline assignment: CDR1 SGDLS and CDR2 YYNGEE. DNA of the CDR3: TGTGCCAGCAGTCTGGGACAGGGGATTGGAAACACCATATATTTT. It specifies CASSLGQGIGNTIYF. Based on the CDR3 plus reference TRBV9 and TRBJ1-3, the full variable domain is DSGVTQTPKHLITATGQRVTLRCSPRSGDLSVYWYQQSLDQGLQFLIQYYNGEERAKGNILERFSAQQFPDLHSELNLSSLELGDSALYFCASSLGQGIGNTIYFGEGSWLTVV.

This chain uses TRBV6-5 with TRBJ1-3; D is uncertain. Between the trimmed V and J ends, which lost 2 bases and 4 bases, there was a span of 12 bases. Per germline, CDR1 MNHEY and CDR2 SVGAGI. This CDR3 is 15 amino acids long. CDR3 bases: TGTGCCAGCAGTTACGAACTCTCCCCCGGAAACACCATATATTTT. Translating gives CASSYELSPGNTIYF.

The rearrangement links TRBV25-1 to TRBJ2-1, with 8 bases aligning to TRBD1. The J segment lost 1 base and the V segment lost 4 bases, leaving 3 bases of the junction unmatched. CDR1 is MGHDK, CDR2 SYGVNS, per germline. This CDR3 spans 15 amino acids. This CDR3 is CASSVTGGSYNEQFF. The CDR3 DNA is TGTGCCAGCAGTGTTACAGGGGGATCCTACAATGAGCAGTTCTTC.

As DNA, the CDR3 is TGTGCCAGCAGTCCACCCCTAACCAGTGAAGCTTTCTTT. Its translation: CASSPPLTSEAFF. The chain recombines TRBV28 with TRBJ1-1; D uncertain. Germline loops: CDR1 MDHEN, CDR2 SYDVKM. V lost 5 bases, J lost 7 bases, and 14 bases lay in between. The CDR3 has 13 residues.

The chain carries TRBV11-2 and TRBJ1-2; no clear D gene. With 3 bases removed from V and 4 bases from J, the gap between germline ends came to 3 bases. CDR1 and CDR2 (germline): SGHAT, FQNNGV. The CDR3 loop spans 11 amino acids. The CDR3 coding sequence is TGTGCCAGCAGCTTCTCCTATGGCTACACCTTC. Translated, it gives CASSFSYGYTF.

The V call is TRBV14, the J call TRBJ2-7; TRBD2 matches 7 bases. The CDR3 extends over 14 amino acids. J lost 1 base, V lost 5 bases, and 5 bases had no gene match. CDR1 is SGHDN and CDR2 is FVKESK in the germline V gene. CDR3 amino acids: CASSFSGPSYEQYF. Here the CDR3 DNA reads TGTGCCAGCAGCTTTAGCGGGCCTTCCTACGAGCAGTACTTC.

This chain links TRBV5-4 with TRBJ1-2; D is ambiguous. Germline lookup yields CDR1 SGHNT and CDR2 YYREEE (reference sequence). V was cut by 0 bases and J by 6 bases, with 6 bases left in between. The CDR3 covers 12 residues. CDR3 sequence reads: CASSLDWDGYTF. The CDR3 DNA reads TGTGCCAGCAGCTTGGATTGGGATGGCTACACCTTC.

The chain joins TRBV4-2 to TRBJ2-5; 8 bases match TRBD2. CDR3 size: 17 residues. Trimming at V came to 1 base and at J to 2 bases, leaving 9 bases not matched to a gene. Germline V lookup: CDR1 LGHNA, CDR2 YNFKEQ. The CDR3 DNA follows: TGTGCCAGCAGCCAAGCACCGGGACTAGGGGATCAAGAGACCCAGTACTTC. Protein sequence: CASSQAPGLGDQETQYF.

The chain employs TRBV5-4 and TRBJ1-1; 8 nucleotides align to TRBD1. V gave up 0 bases and J gave up 9 bases; unmatched junction bases: 7. The CDR3 sequence is 14 residues long. From germline, CDR1 is SGHNT and CDR2 YYREEE (reference sequence). CDR3 amino acids: CASSLETGAAKAFF. CDR3 nucleotide sequence: TGTGCCAGCAGCTTGGAGACAGGGGCCGCCAAAGCTTTCTTT.

V and J are TRBV5-1 and TRBJ1-2, with 9 bases identical to TRBD1. The CDR3 has 14 residues. The trim removed 4 bases at V and 1 base at J, leaving 2 bases unmatched. The germline V gene has CDR1 SGHRS and CDR2 YFSETQ. The CDR3: CASSPGQGNYGYTF. CDR3 bases: TGCGCCAGCAGCCCGGGACAGGGTAACTATGGCTACACCTTC.

This clone was seen only a few times. For the CDR3, the DNA is TGTGCCAGCAGGCAAGGGAGCTCCTACGAGCAGTACTTC. As protein: CASRQGSSYEQYF. This sequence joins TRBV12-3 or TRBV12-4 and TRBJ2-7; TRBD2 might be the D (5 bases). The CDR3 loop spans 13 amino acids. The V and J ends lost 6 bases and 0 bases respectively, with 9 bases between them.

V gene TRBV11-2 combines with J gene TRBJ2-1, with a tentative D call TRBD1 (6 bases). Germline V gene sequence: CDR1 SGHAT, CDR2 FQNNGV. V gave up 5 bases and J gave up 3 bases, with 17 bases separating them. This CDR3 contains 16 residues. This chain's CDR3 is CASSTIPGEIYNEQFF. The DNA of the CDR3 is TGTGCCAGCAGCACTATTCCAGGGGAAATCTACAATGAGCAGTTCTTC. The whole variable domain, remainder taken from reference TRBV11-2 and TRBJ2-1, is EAGVAQSPRYKIIEKRQSVAFWCNPISGHATLYWYQQILGQGPKLLIQFQNNGVVDDSQLPKDRFSAERLKGVDSTLKIQPAKLEDSAVYLCASSTIPGEIYNEQFFGPGTRLTVL.

The V gene is TRBV11-2, the J gene TRBJ1-3, with no clear D. Trimming took off 6 bases at V and 0 bases at J, with 6 bases between the two ends. Germline CDR1 SGHAT, CDR2 FQNNGV. CDR3 length: 13 residues. Written as DNA, the CDR3 is TGTGCCAGCAGAAAGATCTCTGGAAACACCATATATTTT. It codes for CASRKISGNTIYF.

The chain links TRBV30 to TRBJ2-5; D ambiguous. CDR1 GTSNPN and CDR2 SVGIG come from the germline V gene (reference sequence). The CDR3 totals 11 residues. Deletions cut 5 bases from V and 1 base from J, with 5 bases between. The CDR3 loop reads CAWAIQETQYF. As DNA, the CDR3 is TGTGCCTGGGCAATCCAAGAGACCCAGTACTTC.

This chain links TRBV11-2 with TRBJ1-2; tentatively, D is TRBD1 (6 bases). V gave up 5 bases and J gave up 4 bases, with 17 bases separating them. CDR1 is SGHAT, CDR2 FQNNGV, per germline. This CDR3 is 15 amino acids long. The CDR3 DNA is TGTGCCAGCAGCATGACAGGCCCCGGCGGCTATGGCTACACCTTC. Translation: CASSMTGPGGYGYTF.

The chain joins TRBV14 to TRBJ2-2; D call uncertain. V was trimmed by 0 bases and J by 3 bases, leaving 8 bases between them. CDR3 length: 15 amino acids. Germline V lookup: CDR1 SGHDN, CDR2 FVKESK. The CDR3 loop reads CASSQESIYTGELFF. CDR3 coding DNA: TGTGCCAGCAGCCAAGAATCCATTTACACCGGGGAGCTGTTTTTT.

This clone occurred once. This chain uses TRBV25-1 with TRBJ1-2; 10 bases fit TRBD1. Germline CDR1 and CDR2: MGHDK and SYGVNS. The V segment lost 6 bases and the J segment 4 bases; nucleotides outside the gene matches: 5. This CDR3 comprises 14 residues. For the CDR3, the DNA is TGTGCCAGCAGGCGACAGGGGGCGGGCTATGGCTACACCTTC. This codes for CASRRQGAGYGYTF.

The chain has TRBV7-2 and TRBJ2-1; weak D call: TRBD2 (7 bases). Germline V gene data show CDR1 as SGHTA and CDR2 as FQGNSA. The CDR3 has 15 residues. V was pared by 5 bases and J by 5 bases, with 16 bases between. Here the CDR3 DNA reads TGTGCCAGCAGCCAGTGGCGGGGGCCCCACAATGAGCAGTTCTTC. This codes for CASSQWRGPHNEQFF.

The J gene is TRBJ1-1, the V gene TRBV19; TRBD1 matches 9 bases. The CDR3 is 17 amino acids. Germline values: CDR1 LNHDA, CDR2 SQIVND (reference sequence). J was trimmed by 4 bases and V by 5 bases; bases with no gene match: 14. CDR3 protein: CASSLGTGSVYGTEAFF. The CDR3 coding sequence is TGTGCCAGTAGTTTGGGGACAGGGAGTGTTTACGGCACTGAAGCTTTCTTT.

The chain joins TRBV15 to TRBJ2-4; perhaps TRBD1 as D (5 bases). V was trimmed by 6 bases and J by 1 base, leaving 16 bases between them. The CDR3 has 16 residues. Per the germline V gene, CDR1 is LNHNV and CDR2 is YYDKDF (reference sequence). CDR3 nucleotide sequence: TGTGCCACCAGAGCGATGTTCTCAGGGGCCAAAAACATTCAGTACTTC. This codes for CATRAMFSGAKNIQYF.

The genes are TRBV7-2 and TRBJ2-7; the D gene is possibly TRBD2 (5 bases). Trimming shortened V by 5 bases and J by 2 bases, and 10 bases separated the two germline ends. This CDR3 is built from 13 residues. Germline V gene sequence: CDR1 SGHTA, CDR2 FQGNSA. Here the CDR3 DNA reads TGTGCCAGCAGCCCCTCCGGGACCTACGAGCAGTACTTC. It encodes CASSPSGTYEQYF.

The rearrangement links TRBV4-1 to TRBJ2-3; maybe TRBD1 (5 bases). Germline values: CDR1 MGHRA, CDR2 YSYEKL. V was trimmed by 2 bases and J by 2 bases, leaving 14 bases between them. CDR3 length: 16 amino acids. CDR3 sequence (DNA): TGCGCCAGCAGCCAACCCGTGACCAGGGTCACAGATACGCAGTATTTT. It codes for CASSQPVTRVTDTQYF.

The chain combines TRBV18 with TRBJ2-7, with TRBD2 matching 7 bases. V gave up 0 bases and J gave up 3 bases; unmatched junction bases: 5. Germline V gene lookup returns CDR1 KGHSH and CDR2 LQKENI. This CDR3 has 15 residues. The DNA for the CDR3 is TGTGCCAGCTCACCACCTGCGGCGGGGGTCTACGAGCAGTACTTC. Protein sequence: CASSPPAAGVYEQYF. The full variable domain, with the rest looked up from reference TRBV18 and TRBJ2-7, is NAGVMQNPRHLVRRRGQEARLRCSPMKGHSHVYWYRQLPEEGLKFMVYLQKENIIDESGMPKERFSAEFPKEGPSILRIQQVVRGDSAAYFCASSPPAAGVYEQYFGPGTRLTVT.

The genes are TRBV6-5 and TRBJ1-2; D is unresolved. Germline V CDR1 and CDR2: MNHEY, SVGAGI. The V end lost 0 bases, the J end lost 4 bases, and 12 bases lay between the germline ends. This CDR3 is built from 15 residues. The CDR3: CASSYSSDRRYGYTF. The DNA for the CDR3 is TGTGCCAGCAGTTACTCGAGCGACCGCCGCTATGGCTACACCTTC.

The V and J genes are TRBV27 and TRBJ2-2; 10 bases line up with TRBD1. This CDR3 has 16 amino acids. CDR1 MNHEY and CDR2 SMNVEV come from the germline V gene (reference sequence). Germline trimming cut 5 bases from V and 4 bases from J; bases unmatched to any gene: 7. The CDR3 spells CASSRGQGPLTGELFF. Written as DNA, the CDR3 is TGTGCCAGCAGTAGGGGACAGGGGCCGCTCACCGGGGAGCTGTTTTTT.

The chain joins TRBV9 to TRBJ1-6, with D tentatively TRBD1 (5 bases). The CDR3 runs to 16 residues. Per the germline V gene, CDR1 is SGDLS and CDR2 is YYNGEE. V was shortened by 0 bases and J by 9 bases, with 16 bases between the two germline ends. For the CDR3, the DNA is TGTGCCAGCAGCGTAGACTCAGGACGCGGGGGTTCACCCCTCCACTTT. Protein sequence: CASSVDSGRGGSPLHF.

The rearrangement uses TRBV5-1 and TRBJ2-5, with D unresolved. Looked up from germline, CDR1 is SGHRS and CDR2 is YFSETQ. V was cut by 0 bases and J by 3 bases, with 9 bases left in between. The length of the CDR3 is 14 residues. The CDR3 nucleotides are TGCGCCAGCAGCTTGGGGACGTCCAAAGAGACCCAGTACTTC. Translated, it gives CASSLGTSKETQYF.

V and J are TRBV5-1 and TRBJ2-7, with D perhaps TRBD2 (7 bases). The CDR3 has 14 amino acids. V dropped 3 bases and J dropped 5 bases, with 15 bases sitting between them. CDR1 and CDR2 (germline): SGHRS, YFSETQ. CDR3 bases: TGCGCCAGCAGCTGGGGGGGCTCCGCCGACGAGCAGTACTTC. As protein: CASSWGGSADEQYF.

The chain carries TRBV20-1 and TRBJ1-1; D unresolved. Trimming left V 3 bases short and J 3 bases short, with 8 bases between. The CDR3 contains 12 residues. Germline CDR1 and CDR2: DFQATT and SNEGSKA (reference sequence). CDR3 sequence: CSASSGDTEAFF. CDR3 nucleotides: TGCAGTGCTAGTTCTGGGGACACTGAAGCTTTCTTT.